The 11 T cell receptor beta chains below were found in one sample sequenced in a study of technical replicates of blood from a few donors. Libraries were prepared by immunoSEQ multiplex PCR; TCRdb keeps only in-frame clonotypes and omits some of them. The sample consists of tens of thousands of clones, under 97% of them appearing once. The source material was T cells isolated from PBMCs. All receptors derive from a human donor in good health.

J is TRBJ2-1 and V is TRBV10-1, with TRBD2 matching 8 bases. V was pared by 2 bases and J by 0 bases, with 12 bases of the junction left unmatched. Germline V lookup: CDR1 WNHNN, CDR2 SYGVQD (reference sequence). This CDR3 contains 19 residues. For the CDR3, the DNA is TGCGCCAGCAGTGAGAGGCCCCCTCTAGCGGGTAGCTCCTACAATGAGCAGTTCTTC. Translation gives CASSERPPLAGSSYNEQFF.

This chain links TRBV5-4 with TRBJ2-7, with 7 bases that match TRBD1. The V gene's germline CDR1 is SGHNT and CDR2 YYREEE (reference sequence). J gave up 6 bases and V 4 bases, and 7 bases lay outside the gene matches. CDR3 length: 13 amino acids. As DNA, the CDR3 is TGTGCCAGCAGCGAGAACACAGGGGCCGAGCAGTACTTC. This sequence encodes CASSENTGAEQYF. Full variable domain (missing parts from reference TRBV5-4 and TRBJ2-7): ETGVTQSPTHLIKTRGQQVTLRCSSQSGHNTVSWYQQALGQGPQFIFQYYREEENGRGNFPPRFSGLQFPNYSSELNVNALELDDSALYLCASSENTGAEQYFGPGTRLTVT.

V gene TRBV6-5 combines with J gene TRBJ1-5; 10 bases align to TRBD1. Germline V CDR1 and CDR2: MNHEY, SVGAGI. The CDR3 is made up of 15 amino acids. V trimming: 6 bases; J trimming: 4 bases; junction bases outside the gene matches: 6. In DNA form, the CDR3 reads TGTGCCAGCAGACCCGGGACAGGGGCAAATCAGCCCCAGCATTTT. It is translated as CASRPGTGANQPQHF.

V gene TRBV6-5 combines with J gene TRBJ2-2, with TRBD2 as a possible D gene (5 bases). Germline V CDR1 and CDR2: MNHEY, SVGAGI. Between the trimmed V and J ends, which lost 3 bases and 6 bases, there was a span of 8 bases. The CDR3 runs 13 residues. CDR3 in amino acids: CASSYMRAGELFF. DNA for the CDR3: TGTGCCAGCAGTTATATGAGGGCCGGGGAGCTGTTTTTT.

This clone appeared a single time. J is TRBJ2-5 and V is TRBV6-1; no firm D call. Trimming stripped 2 bases from V and 5 bases from J, with 6 bases between. The CDR3 runs 12 residues. The V gene's germline CDR1 is MNHNS and CDR2 SASEGT. CDR3 residues: CASSELRETQYF. Written as DNA, the CDR3 is TGTGCCAGCAGTGAATTACGGGAGACCCAGTACTTC.

The chain joins TRBV5-1 to TRBJ1-1; D unresolved. The CDR3 spans 14 residues. Germline V gene sequence: CDR1 SGHRS, CDR2 YFSETQ. Between the trimmed V and J ends, which lost 0 bases and 3 bases, there was a span of 9 bases. The CDR3 nucleotides are TGCGCCAGCAGCTTGGACAACGAGGACACTGAAGCTTTCTTT. Translating gives CASSLDNEDTEAFF. Filled out from reference TRBV5-1 and TRBJ1-1, the complete variable domain reads KAGVTQTPRYLIKTRGQQVTLSCSPISGHRSVSWYQQTPGQGLQFLFEYFSETQRNKGNFPGRFSGRQFSNSRSEMNVSTLELGDSALYLCASSLDNEDTEAFFGQGTRLTVV.

The V gene is TRBV19, the J gene TRBJ1-5; 7 bases line up with TRBD1. CDR3 length equals 14 residues. Trimming removed 4 bases from V and 5 bases from J; junction bases left unmatched: 5. Germline CDR1 is LNHDA and CDR2 is SQIVND (reference sequence). For the CDR3, the DNA is TGTGCCAGTAGTACCCTAGACAGGGATCAGCCCCAGCATTTT. Translated, it gives CASSTLDRDQPQHF.

This chain joins TRBV7-9 and TRBJ2-2; D unclear. The CDR3 length is 13 residues. V was trimmed by 8 bases and J by 0 bases, leaving 7 bases between them. From germline, CDR1 is SEHNR and CDR2 FQNEAQ (reference sequence). CDR3 residues: CASYYANTGELFF. DNA for the CDR3: TGTGCCAGCTATTATGCGAACACCGGGGAGCTGTTTTTT.

The genes are TRBV2 and TRBJ2-7; TRBD1 matches at 9 bases. V lost 6 bases, J lost 3 bases, and 6 bases stayed unmatched. Germline CDR1 and CDR2: SNHLY and FYNNEI. This CDR3 has 14 residues. For the CDR3, the DNA is TGTGCCAGCAGGGCTGACAGGGGGTACTACGAGCAGTACTTC. Protein product: CASRADRGYYEQYF.

The V call is TRBV7-9, the J call TRBJ2-7; no definite D call. Germline loops: CDR1 SEHNR, CDR2 FQNEAQ (reference sequence). Trimming cost V 3 bases and J 1 base, with 7 bases left between them. CDR3 size: 13 residues. The CDR3 is CASSFMRSYEQYF. CDR3 nucleotide sequence: TGTGCCAGCAGCTTTATGAGGTCCTACGAGCAGTACTTC.

The rearrangement uses TRBV29-1 and TRBJ1-2, with a tentative D call TRBD1 (5 bases). Trimming left V 0 bases short and J 1 base short, with 18 bases between. This CDR3 spans 17 amino acids. Germline loops: CDR1 SQVTM, CDR2 ANQGSEA. The CDR3 DNA follows: TGCAGCGTTGAAGATCTAGTCAGTGGGGCCCTTAACTATGGCTACACCTTC. It is translated as CSVEDLVSGALNYGYTF.